The 4 T cell receptor beta chains listed next were all sequenced from one sample in a study of T cells after yellow fever vaccination. In TCRdb, the 5' RACE reads were re-called with MiXCR into one record per CDR3 protein. The table lists about 180,000 distinct CDR3 sequences, approximately 6.2% of them singletons. The specimen was CD4+ T cells sorted from PBMCs, collected on the day of the first yellow fever vaccination. Receptors originate from a man aged 18 to 29 who received the YFV17D yellow fever vaccine.

The chain has TRBV5-1 and TRBJ2-2, with D possibly matching TRBD2 (6 bases). Germline values: CDR1 SGHRS, CDR2 YFSETQ. The ends were cut back, 6 bases at V and 0 bases at J, with 9 bases in the middle. This CDR3 contains 14 residues. CDR3 nucleotide sequence: TGCGCCAGCAACGGGGGATCGAACACCGGGGAGCTGTTTTTT. This codes for CASNGGSNTGELFF.

The chain joins TRBV20-1 to TRBJ2-3, with TRBD2 as a possible D gene (6 bases). Germline CDR1 is DFQATT and CDR2 is SNEGSKA (reference sequence). This CDR3 spans 13 amino acids. V lost 6 bases to trimming and J lost 6 bases, with 16 bases between them. The CDR3 reads CSAGMAGWDTQYF. The CDR3 nucleotides read TGCAGTGCGGGCATGGCGGGGTGGGATACGCAGTATTTT.

A few counts support this clonotype. The genes are TRBV5-1 and TRBJ1-1; possible D gene TRBD1, 5 bases. This CDR3 has 15 amino acids. In germline, CDR1 is SGHRS, CDR2 YFSETQ. The V end was cut by 4 bases, the J end by 1 base, with 14 bases between. CDR3 residues: CASSPYPGGNTEAFF. CDR3 bases: TGCGCCAGCAGCCCTTACCCCGGGGGGAACACTGAAGCTTTCTTT. Using reference TRBV5-1 and TRBJ1-1 for the parts outside the CDR3, the full variable domain is KAGVTQTPRYLIKTRGQQVTLSCSPISGHRSVSWYQQTPGQGLQFLFEYFSETQRNKGNFPGRFSGRQFSNSRSEMNVSTLELGDSALYLCASSPYPGGNTEAFFGQGTRLTVV.

This clonotype was observed many times. The V call is TRBV5-1, the J call TRBJ1-2; 10 nucleotides line up with TRBD1. The V gene end was trimmed by 4 bases and the J gene end by 6 bases; junction bases not matched to a gene: 12. Germline V gives CDR1 SGHRS, CDR2 YFSETQ. The CDR3 is 16 amino acids. The CDR3 coding sequence is TGCGCCAGCAGCAGACTCCGGGACAGGGGTGGGAATGGCTACACCTTC. Translated, it gives CASSRLRDRGGNGYTF.